Here is one T cell receptor (beta chain) with its context. What it recognizes is unknown. The V end lost 2 bases, the J end lost 5 bases, and 9 bases lay between the germline ends. This CDR3 has 14 amino acids. CDR1 ENHRY and CDR2 SYGVKD come from the germline V gene. TCRdb ran MiXCR on the reads and lists one entry per CDR3 protein. The table has around 310,000 distinct CDR3 sequences, 25% to 35% seen once; the top ten hold 20%. This entry is derived from a study of T cell repertoires in cytomegalovirus infection. V usage is TRBV10-3 and J usage is TRBJ1-4; weak D call: TRBD1 (5 bases). This clonotype originated in a human donor in good health (CMV status not recorded). Some clones in this sample may be carry-over from other donors' samples. Specimen: cultured PBMCs, collected from culture after CMV antigen stimulation. The CDR3 loop reads CAISEMGGNEKLFF. The CDR3 bases are TGTGCCATCAGTGAGATGGGGGGGAATGAAAAACTGTTTTTT.